This TCR beta chain emerged from a study of shared T cell receptors in the human thymus. The method was immunoSEQ multiplex PCR; TCRdb's version includes in-frame clones alone and lacks a portion of them. The sample consists of 640,000 or so clones, about 89% of them appearing once. Germline values: CDR1 MGHRA, CDR2 YSYEKL. The trim removed 0 bases at V and 4 bases at J, leaving 4 bases unmatched. The CDR3 consists of 17 residues. These data also formed part of another study, on human thymus T cells. That report notes: Thymic tissue was derived from resections collected during corrective heart surgery.

This clonotype was obtained from a boy less than two years old with a congenital heart defect. The sample comprised thymocytes. The J gene is TRBJ2-1, the V gene TRBV4-1, with 12 bases that match TRBD2. The CDR3 coding sequence is TGCGCCAGCAGCCAAGAGGTGGGACTAGCGGGTTACAATGAGCAGTTCTTC. It translates to CASSQEVGLAGYNEQFF.